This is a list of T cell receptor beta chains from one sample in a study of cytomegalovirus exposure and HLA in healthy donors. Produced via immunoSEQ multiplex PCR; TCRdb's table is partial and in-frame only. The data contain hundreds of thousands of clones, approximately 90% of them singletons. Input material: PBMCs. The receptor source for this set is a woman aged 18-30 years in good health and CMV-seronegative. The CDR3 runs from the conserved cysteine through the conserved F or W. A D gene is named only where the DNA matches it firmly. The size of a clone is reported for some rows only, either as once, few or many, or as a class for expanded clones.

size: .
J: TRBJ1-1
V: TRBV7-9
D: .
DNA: TGTTCCAGCAGCTTTCAGGGAGAAGCTTTCTTT
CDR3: CSSSFQGEAFF

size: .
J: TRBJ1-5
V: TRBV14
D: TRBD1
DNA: TGTGCCAGCAGCCCTAGGATGACAGGGCCTCAGCCCCAGCATTTT
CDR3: CASSPRMTGPQPQHF

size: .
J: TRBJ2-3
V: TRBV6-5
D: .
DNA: TGTGCCAGTAACAGGGACCGTCGGGGAACGCAGTATTTT
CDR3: CASNRDRRGTQYF

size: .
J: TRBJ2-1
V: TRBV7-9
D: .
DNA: TGTGCCAGCAGCTTAGCGCCGGAGAGCTCCTACAATGAGCAGTTCTTC
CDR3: CASSLAPESSYNEQFF

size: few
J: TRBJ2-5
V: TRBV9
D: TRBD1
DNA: TGTGCCAGCAGCCAATCGGACAGGCAAGAGACCCAGTACTTC
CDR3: CASSQSDRQETQYF

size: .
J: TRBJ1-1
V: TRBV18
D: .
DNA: TGTGCCAGCTCACCTACGGCAGGGGACACTGAAGCTTTCTTT
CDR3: CASSPTAGDTEAFF

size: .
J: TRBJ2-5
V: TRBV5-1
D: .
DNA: TGCGCCAGCAGCTTGTCGGGGCAGGGGGGAGAGACCCAGTACTTC
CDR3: CASSLSGQGGETQYF

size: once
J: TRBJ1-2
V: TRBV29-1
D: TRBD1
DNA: TGCAGCGTTGACATATCAGGACAGGGTCTTGGCTACACCTTC
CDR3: CSVDISGQGLGYTF

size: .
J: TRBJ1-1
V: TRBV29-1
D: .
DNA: TGCAGCGTTGAGTGGCAGGTCATTGGGGCTTTCTTT
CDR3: CSVEWQVIGAFF

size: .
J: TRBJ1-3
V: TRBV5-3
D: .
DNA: TGTGCCAGAATTGGTACAGGGAACTCTGGAAACACCATATATTTT
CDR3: CARIGTGNSGNTIYF

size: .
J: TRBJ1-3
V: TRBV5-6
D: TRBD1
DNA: TGTGCCAGCAGCGCAACGACAGGGCCTGGAAACACCATATATTTT
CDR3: CASSATTGPGNTIYF

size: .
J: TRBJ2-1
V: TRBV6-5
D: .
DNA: TGTGCCAGCAGCCTGCCGGGGTCCTACAATGAGCAGTTCTTC
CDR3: CASSLPGSYNEQFF

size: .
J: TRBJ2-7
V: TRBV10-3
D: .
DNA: TGTGCCATCAGTCCCTCCTCCTACGAGCAGTACTTC
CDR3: CAISPSSYEQYF

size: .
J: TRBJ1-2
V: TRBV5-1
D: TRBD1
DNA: TGCGCCAGCAGCTCTCCAGGGGGAACTAACTATGGCTACACCTTC
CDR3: CASSSPGGTNYGYTF

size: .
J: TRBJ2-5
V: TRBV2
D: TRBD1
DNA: TGTGCCAGCAGTGGGGGGACAGGGGAGACCCAGTACTTC
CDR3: CASSGGTGETQYF

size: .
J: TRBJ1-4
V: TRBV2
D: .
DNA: TGTGCCAGCAGTGAATCCCCCGACAGAGCTAATGAAAAACTGTTTTTT
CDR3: CASSESPDRANEKLFF

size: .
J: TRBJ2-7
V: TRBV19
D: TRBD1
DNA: TGTGCCAGTAGTCCGATAGACAGGGGTACGAGTTACGAGCAGTACTTC
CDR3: CASSPIDRGTSYEQYF

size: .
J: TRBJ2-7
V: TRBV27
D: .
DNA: TGTGCCAGCAGTTACAAGATAACCTACGAGCAGTACTTC
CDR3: CASSYKITYEQYF

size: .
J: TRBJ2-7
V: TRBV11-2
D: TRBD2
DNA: TGTGCCAGCAGCCCTCGCGGGAGGGGGGCTGCCTACGAGCAGTACTTC
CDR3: CASSPRGRGAAYEQYF

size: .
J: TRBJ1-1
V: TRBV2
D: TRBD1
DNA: TGTGCCAGCGATGGACAGGGCTGGGCTGAAGCTTTCTTT
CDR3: CASDGQGWAEAFF

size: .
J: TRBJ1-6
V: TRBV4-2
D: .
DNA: TGTGCCAGCAGCCAAGGATGGGGAGACAATTCACCCCTCCACTTT
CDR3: CASSQGWGDNSPLHF

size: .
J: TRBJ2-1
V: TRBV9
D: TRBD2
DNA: TGTGCCAGCAGCGTCGGGGCGGGGGGGTTGAATGAGCAGTTCTTC
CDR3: CASSVGAGGLNEQFF

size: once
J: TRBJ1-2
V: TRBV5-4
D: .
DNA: TGTGCCAGCAGCGTAATTGGGACACTAGCTAACTATGGCTACACCTTC
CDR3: CASSVIGTLANYGYTF

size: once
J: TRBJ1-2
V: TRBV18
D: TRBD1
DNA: TGTGCCAGCTCACCACGGACAGGGGATACCTTAGCTAACTATGGCTACACCTTC
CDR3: CASSPRTGDTLANYGYTF

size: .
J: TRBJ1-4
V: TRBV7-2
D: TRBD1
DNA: TGTGCCAGCAGCTTCGCCGGACAGGGGGGGAGTGAAAAACTGTTTTTT
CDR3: CASSFAGQGGSEKLFF

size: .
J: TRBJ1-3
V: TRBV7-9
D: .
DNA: TGTGCCAGCAGCTTCTTTGAGGGCACCATATATTTT
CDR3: CASSFFEGTIYF

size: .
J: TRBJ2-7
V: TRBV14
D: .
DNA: TGTGCCAGCAGCCCTACCCCGACCTACGAGCAGTACTTC
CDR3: CASSPTPTYEQYF

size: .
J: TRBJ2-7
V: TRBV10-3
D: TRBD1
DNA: TGTGCCATCAGTGAAGTGGGGACAGGGGTCATCGAGCAGTACTTC
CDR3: CAISEVGTGVIEQYF

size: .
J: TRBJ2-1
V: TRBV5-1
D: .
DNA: TGCGCCAGCAGCTTGTTAGCCCATGAGCAGTTCTTC
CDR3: CASSLLAHEQFF

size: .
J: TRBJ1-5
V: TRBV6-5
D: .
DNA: TGTGCCGCGGGGGGGGACCAGCCCCAGCATTTT
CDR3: CAAGGDQPQHF

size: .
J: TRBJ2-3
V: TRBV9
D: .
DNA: TGTGCCAGCAGCTGGAGCCTTAGCACAGATACGCAGTATTTT
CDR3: CASSWSLSTDTQYF

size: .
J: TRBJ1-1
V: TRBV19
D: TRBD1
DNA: TGTGCCAGTAGTACATGGACAGGGGCCCTGAACACTGAAGCTTTCTTT
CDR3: CASSTWTGALNTEAFF

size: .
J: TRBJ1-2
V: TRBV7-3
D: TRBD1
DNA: TGTGCCAGCAGCTCACCGAACAGGGGGCGGGGTGGCTACACCTTC
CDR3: CASSSPNRGRGGYTF

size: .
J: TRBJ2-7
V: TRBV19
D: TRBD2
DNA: TGTGCCAGTAGTTCGCACCTGGCGGGGGTTACTTCCTACGAGCAGTACTTC
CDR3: CASSSHLAGVTSYEQYF

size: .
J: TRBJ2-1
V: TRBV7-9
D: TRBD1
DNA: TGTGCCAGCAGTTCCGGGGACAGGGGACCCTACAATGAGCAGTTCTTC
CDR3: CASSSGDRGPYNEQFF

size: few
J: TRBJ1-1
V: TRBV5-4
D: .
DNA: TGTGCCAGCAGCTTCGGCAGGACTGAAGCTTTCTTT
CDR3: CASSFGRTEAFF

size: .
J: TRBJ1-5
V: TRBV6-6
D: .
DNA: TGTGCCAGCAGCCCCGAACTTAGCAATCAGCCCCAGCATTTT
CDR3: CASSPELSNQPQHF

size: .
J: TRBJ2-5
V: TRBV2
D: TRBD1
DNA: TGTGCCAGCAGAGGGACAGAAGAGACCCAGTACTTC
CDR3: CASRGTEETQYF

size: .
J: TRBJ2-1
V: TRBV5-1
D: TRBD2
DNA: TGCGCCAGCAGCTTGGCCTCAGCGGGGGGCAATGAGCAGTTCTTC
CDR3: CASSLASAGGNEQFF

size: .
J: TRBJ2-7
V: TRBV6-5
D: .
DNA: TGTGCCAGCAGTTACTCCCCGTTACGAGGCTACGAGCAGTACTTC
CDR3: CASSYSPLRGYEQYF

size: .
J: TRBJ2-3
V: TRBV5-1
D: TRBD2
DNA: TGCGCCAGTGGGACTAGCGGAAACACAGATACGCAGTATTTT
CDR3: CASGTSGNTDTQYF

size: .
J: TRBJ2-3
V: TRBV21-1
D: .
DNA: TGTGCCGGTGGAGAGAGCACAGATACGCAGTATTTT
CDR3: CAGGESTDTQYF

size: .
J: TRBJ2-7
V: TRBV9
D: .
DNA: TGTGCCAGCAGCTTAGAGACCGGGAGCTCCTACGAGCAGTACTTC
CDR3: CASSLETGSSYEQYF

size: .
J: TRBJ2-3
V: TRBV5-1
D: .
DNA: TGCGCCAGCAGCTTGGGAGTGGGTAAAGCGACAGATACGCAGTATTTT
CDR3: CASSLGVGKATDTQYF

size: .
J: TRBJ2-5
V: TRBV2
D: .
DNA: TGTGCCAGCAGTGATTCACTAGGCGGCCAAGAGACCCAGTACTTC
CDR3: CASSDSLGGQETQYF

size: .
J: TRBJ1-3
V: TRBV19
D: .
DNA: TGTGCCAGTAGTATCCAGGGTACTGGAAACACCATATATTTT
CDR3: CASSIQGTGNTIYF